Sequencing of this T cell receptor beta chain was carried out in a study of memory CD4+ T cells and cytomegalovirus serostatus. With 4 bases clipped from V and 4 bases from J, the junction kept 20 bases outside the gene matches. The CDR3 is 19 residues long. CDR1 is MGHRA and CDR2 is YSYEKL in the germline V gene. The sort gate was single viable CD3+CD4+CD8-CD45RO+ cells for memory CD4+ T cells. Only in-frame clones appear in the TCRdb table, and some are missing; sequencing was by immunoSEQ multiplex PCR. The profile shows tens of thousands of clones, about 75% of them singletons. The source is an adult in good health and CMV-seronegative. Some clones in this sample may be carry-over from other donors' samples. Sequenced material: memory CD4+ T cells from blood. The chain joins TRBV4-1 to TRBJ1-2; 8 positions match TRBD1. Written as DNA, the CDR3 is TGCGCCAGCAGCCCTTTTCCCCCACTAACAGGGGGGCAGGGCTATGGCTACACCTTC. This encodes CASSPFPPLTGGQGYGYTF.